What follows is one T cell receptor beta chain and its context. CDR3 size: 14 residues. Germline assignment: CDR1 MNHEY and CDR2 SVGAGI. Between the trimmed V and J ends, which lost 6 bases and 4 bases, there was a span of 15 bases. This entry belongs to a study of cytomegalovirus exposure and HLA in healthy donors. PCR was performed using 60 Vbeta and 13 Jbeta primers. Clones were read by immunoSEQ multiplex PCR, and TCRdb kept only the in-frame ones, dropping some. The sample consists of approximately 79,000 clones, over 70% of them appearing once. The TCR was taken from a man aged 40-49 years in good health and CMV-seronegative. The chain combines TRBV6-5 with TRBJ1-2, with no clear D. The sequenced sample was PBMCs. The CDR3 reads CASSLQRAGYGYTF. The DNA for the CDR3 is TGTGCCAGCAGCTTACAGAGGGCCGGCTATGGCTACACCTTC.